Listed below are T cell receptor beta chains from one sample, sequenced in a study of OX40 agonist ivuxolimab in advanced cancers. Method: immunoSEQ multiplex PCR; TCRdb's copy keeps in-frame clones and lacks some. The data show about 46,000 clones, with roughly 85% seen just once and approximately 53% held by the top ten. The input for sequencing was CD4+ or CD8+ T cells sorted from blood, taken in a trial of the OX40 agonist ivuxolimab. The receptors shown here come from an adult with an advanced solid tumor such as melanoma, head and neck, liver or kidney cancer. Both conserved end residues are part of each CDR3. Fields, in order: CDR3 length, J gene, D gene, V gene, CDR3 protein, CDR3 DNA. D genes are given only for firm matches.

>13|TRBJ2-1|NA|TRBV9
CASSDSGPLEQFF
TGTGCCAGCAGCGATTCCGGGCCATTAGAGCAGTTCTTC
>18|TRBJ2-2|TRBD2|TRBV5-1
CASSLVLAGGRNTGELFF
TGCGCCAGCAGCTTGGTGCTAGCGGGAGGTAGGAACACCGGGGAGCTGTTTTTT
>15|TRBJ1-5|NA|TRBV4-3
CASSQGTRENQPQHF
TGCGCCAGCAGCCAAGGAACGAGGGAAAATCAGCCCCAGCATTTT
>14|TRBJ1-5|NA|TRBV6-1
CASRDFNSNQPQHF
TGTGCCAGCAGGGACTTCAATAGCAATCAGCCCCAGCATTTT
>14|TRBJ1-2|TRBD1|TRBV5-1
CASSISGQGYGYTF
TGCGCCAGCTCCATCTCGGGACAGGGCTATGGCTACACCTTC
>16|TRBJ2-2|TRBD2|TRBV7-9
CASRPTSATSVGELFF
TGTGCCAGCAGGCCAACCTCCGCCACTAGCGTCGGGGAGCTGTTTTTT
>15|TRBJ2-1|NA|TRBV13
CASSEPRGGYNEQFF
TGTGCCAGCAGCGAACCCCGCGGAGGGTACAATGAGCAGTTCTTC
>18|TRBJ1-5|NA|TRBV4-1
CASSQVFVAGYSNQPQHF
TGCGCCAGCAGCCAAGTGTTCGTGGCGGGTTATAGCAATCAGCCCCAGCATTTT
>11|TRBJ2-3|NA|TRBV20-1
CSASSQDTQYF
TGCAGTGCTAGTTCCCAAGATACGCAGTATTTT
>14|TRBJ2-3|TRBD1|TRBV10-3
CAISEGQGADTQYF
TGTGCCATCAGTGAGGGACAGGGAGCAGATACGCAGTATTTT
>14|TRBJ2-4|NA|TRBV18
CASSPSVARSIQYF
TGTGCCAGCTCACCTTCGGTGGCCAGGAGCATTCAGTACTTC
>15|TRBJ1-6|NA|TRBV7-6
CASSLVAREASPLHF
TGTGCCAGCAGCTTAGTGGCCAGGGAGGCTTCACCCCTCCACTTT
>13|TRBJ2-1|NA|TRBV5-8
CASSLVGGNEQFF
TGTGCCAGCAGCTTGGTCGGAGGAAATGAGCAGTTCTTC
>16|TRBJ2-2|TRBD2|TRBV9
CASSARLAGYTGELFF
TGTGCCAGCAGCGCCCGACTAGCGGGATACACCGGGGAGCTGTTTTTT
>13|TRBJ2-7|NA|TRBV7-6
CASSRRGDYEQYF
TGTGCCAGCAGCCGAAGGGGGGACTACGAGCAGTACTTC
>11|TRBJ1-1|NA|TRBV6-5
CATHMNTEAFF
TGTGCCACCCATATGAACACTGAAGCTTTCTTT
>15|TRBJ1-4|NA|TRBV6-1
CASSPFDREREKLFF
TGTGCCAGCAGCCCCTTCGATAGGGAGAGGGAAAAACTGTTTTTT